This T cell receptor (beta chain) was profiled in a study of low-dose radiotherapy and immunotherapy resistance in tumors. This clonotype has ten or more counts. As for time point: before trial treatment. Gene-specific TRAV and TRBV primers were used for first-strand cDNA, covering alpha and beta chains. TCRs underwent 15 to 20 PCR cycles of amplification with a constant-region primer and V-primer adapter. One entry per CDR3 protein, called by TCRdb with MiXCR from the reads. The repertoire consists of 75,000 to 95,000 distinct CDR3 sequences, with around 18% occurring once and the leading ten covering about 5.5%. Germline V gene sequence: CDR1 SGHDN, CDR2 FVKESK. This CDR3 is built from 14 residues. The V gene lost 2 bases and the J gene lost 3 bases, with 10 bases spanning the gap.

This clonotype was obtained from a male donor with prostate cancer. The chain joins TRBV14 to TRBJ1-1; unclear D gene. Source: PBMCs, taken before treatment. CDR3 DNA sequence: TGTGCCAGCAGCCAACCTAACAAGTACACTGAAGCTTTCTTT. This gives the protein CASSQPNKYTEAFF.